A single T cell receptor beta chain is shown here with its context. Only a few counts were recorded for this clonotype. Its antigen remains unidentified. One base away there is no much larger clone; base qualities are not given. Library preparation used 5' RACE. TCRdb shows the sequencer as NextSeq 500. The TCR library protocol attached a unique molecular identifier to each TCR cDNA molecule to allow correction of PCR and sequencing errors. The published analysis was carried out like this. TCR identification, UMI-based error correction and CDR3 extraction were all carried out with Decombinator tools. TCRs above a frequency of 2 per 1,000, corresponding to the top 1% of the tumor frequency distribution, were defined as expanded. Expanded tumor TCRs were classed as regional if statistically deemed absent (corrected P<0.05) from at least one tumor region, otherwise ubiquitous. Renyi diversity was calculated using the R vegan package after each repertoire was subsampled 100 times to 5,000 TCRs. CDR3 similarity networks were built from amino acid triplet string-kernel similarity, with CDR3s being connected when pairwise similarity was above 0.82. TCRdb's own reprocessing of the public reads used fastp at Q25 and MiXCR and kept productive beta chains. CDR3 protein duplicates are merged, each entry listing the most common genes and DNA. The V and J calls, along with clone size, are taken from TCRdb and not from the paper's own processing. For this sample the table gives about 10,000 distinct CDR3 sequences, of which over 50% were detected only once. The top ten constitute about 28% of the sample.

The germline V gene sets CDR1 to SGHAT and CDR2 to FQNNGV. The CDR3, from cysteine to phenylalanine, totals 15 residues. Of the read, only the CDR3 DNA is kept; its 45 bases are in frame from base 1. At the junction V is shortened by 1 base and J by 0 bases, with 10 bases in between. The sample's time point label, in plain terms: sample taken at primary tumor resection. Samples were obtained from 65 to 90 patients with early-stage, untreated non-small cell lung cancer from the lung TRACERx cohort. For TCR sequencing, whole RNA was extracted from tumor and nontumor lung tissue, or from cryopreserved PBMC samples, and no cell sorting was done. Only patients with enough RNA available from two or more tumor regions were chosen for TCR sequencing. Tumor and adjacent nontumor lung specimens were reviewed by a lung pathologist before selection. The data derive from a study of spatial heterogeneity in lung cancer (dated by TCRdb to the late 2010s). At the level of the whole study: Beta-chain transcripts were consistently detected in greater numbers than alpha-chain transcripts, which likely reflects a higher abundance of beta-chain transcripts. In tumor regions, TCR transcript counts showed a strong correlation with a T cell transcriptional module score derived from matched bulk RNA-seq. In the raw uncorrected reads, each unique combination of TCR and UMI appeared more than ten times on average. In non-small cell lung cancer, the study made a quantitative comparison of TCR alpha and beta repertoires among multiple tumor regions, matched nontumor lung and blood. Nonsynonymous mutation counts, determined by whole-exome sequencing of tumor tissue, were related to TCR repertoire features. At surgery, roughly 220 tumor regions, some 61 matched nontumor lung samples and 56 PBMC samples were TCR-sequenced for both alpha and beta chains.

Broader findings and caveats from the paper: Additional single-cell paired TCR alpha and beta sequencing was considered necessary to confirm, at a functional level, the hypothesis that regional TCRs recognize regional mutations. Counts of ubiquitous and regional expanded TCRs correlated with counts of ubiquitous and regional nonsynonymous mutations, respectively. TCR-seq was estimated to cover only approximately 6.6% of tumor T cells for alpha chains and about 13% for beta chains. The number of expanded intratumoral alpha and beta TCRs correlated with the tumor nonsynonymous mutation count.

The sample in question was lung tumor tissue, obtained at surgery. This chain is built from TRBV11-2 and TRBJ2-7; 6 matching bases give a weak D call of TRBD2. The sequence derives from a female donor with early-stage non-small cell lung cancer. The sequence in DNA is TGTGCCAGCAGCTTAGCGGGGGTGAGCTCCTACGAGCAGTACTTC. The encoded protein is CASSLAGVSSYEQYF.